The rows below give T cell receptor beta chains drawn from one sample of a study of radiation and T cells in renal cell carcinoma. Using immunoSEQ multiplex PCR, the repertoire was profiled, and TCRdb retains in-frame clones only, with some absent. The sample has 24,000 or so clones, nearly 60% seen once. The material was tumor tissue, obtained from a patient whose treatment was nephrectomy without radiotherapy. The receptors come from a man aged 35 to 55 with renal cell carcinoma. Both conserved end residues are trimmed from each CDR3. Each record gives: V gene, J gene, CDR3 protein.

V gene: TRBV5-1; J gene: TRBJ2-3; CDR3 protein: ASSLLGSTDTQY
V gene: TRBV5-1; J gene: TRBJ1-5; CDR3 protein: ASKETGGAGQPQH
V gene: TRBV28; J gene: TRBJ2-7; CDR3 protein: ASSSPLFYYEQY
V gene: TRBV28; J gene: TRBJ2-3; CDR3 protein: ASDNREDTQY
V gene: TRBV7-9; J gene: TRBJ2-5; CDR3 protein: ASSLGKGYQETQY
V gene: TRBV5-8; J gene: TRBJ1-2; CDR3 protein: ASSPGQDFLVGGYT
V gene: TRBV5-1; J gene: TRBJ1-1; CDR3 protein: ASSSRTGSNTEAF
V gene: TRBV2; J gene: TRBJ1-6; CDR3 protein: ASSDKGTYNSPLH
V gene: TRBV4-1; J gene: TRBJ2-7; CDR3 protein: ASSQGLAGEYEQY
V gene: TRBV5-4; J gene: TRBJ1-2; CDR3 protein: ASSLYAGGGYGYT
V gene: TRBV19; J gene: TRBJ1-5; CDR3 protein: ASSRMGSFNQPQH
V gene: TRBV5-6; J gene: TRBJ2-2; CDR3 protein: ASSSQGGTGELF
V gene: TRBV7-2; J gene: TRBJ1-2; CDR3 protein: ASSLSTGGVFYGYT
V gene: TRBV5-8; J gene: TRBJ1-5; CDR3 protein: ASSLNRWQPQH
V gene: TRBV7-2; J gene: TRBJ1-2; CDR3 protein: ASSLGQAGLGYT
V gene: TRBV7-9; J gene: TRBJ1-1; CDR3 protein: ASSLAPGGTEAF
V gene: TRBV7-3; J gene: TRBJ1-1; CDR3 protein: ASSLYGGEAF
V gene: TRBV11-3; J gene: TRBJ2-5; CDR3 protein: ASSDGRSETQY
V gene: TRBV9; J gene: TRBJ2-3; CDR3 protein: ASSARQGTDTQY
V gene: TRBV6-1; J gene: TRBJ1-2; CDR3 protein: ASSESRAYGYT
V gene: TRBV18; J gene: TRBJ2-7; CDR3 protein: ASSPGTSGRKSYEQY
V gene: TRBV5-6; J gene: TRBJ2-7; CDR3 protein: ASSLSGTVIEQY
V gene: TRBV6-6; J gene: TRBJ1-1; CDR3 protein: ASTPLPEAF
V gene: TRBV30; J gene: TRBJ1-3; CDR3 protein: ALRESGNTIY
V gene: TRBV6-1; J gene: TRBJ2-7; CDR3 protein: ASSAGSAYEQY
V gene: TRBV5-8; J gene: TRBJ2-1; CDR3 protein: ASSPRTLNEQF
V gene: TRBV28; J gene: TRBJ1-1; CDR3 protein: ASSLQVGNTEAF
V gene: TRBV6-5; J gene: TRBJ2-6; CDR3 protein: ASSYGTGANVLT
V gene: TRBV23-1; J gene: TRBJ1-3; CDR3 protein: ASSPPDRGENTIY
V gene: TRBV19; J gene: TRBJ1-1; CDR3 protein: ASKGWVTLRGTEAF
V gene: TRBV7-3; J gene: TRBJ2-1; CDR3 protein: ASSFGTGNEQF
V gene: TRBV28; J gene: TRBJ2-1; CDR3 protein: ASSTFNEQF
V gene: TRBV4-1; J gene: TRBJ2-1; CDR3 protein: ASSIKDSDNEQF
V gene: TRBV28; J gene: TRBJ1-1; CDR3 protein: ASSLDRYTEAF
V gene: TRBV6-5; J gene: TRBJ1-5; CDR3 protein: ASSYGGPAAAQH
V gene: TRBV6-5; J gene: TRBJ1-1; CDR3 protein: ASSLKSGRTEAF
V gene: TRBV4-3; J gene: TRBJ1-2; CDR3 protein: ASSQGEGLGGGYT
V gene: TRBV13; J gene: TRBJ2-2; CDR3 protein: ASSPPLGGEAGELF
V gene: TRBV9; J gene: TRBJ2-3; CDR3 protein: ASSVGGTSGGSTDTQY
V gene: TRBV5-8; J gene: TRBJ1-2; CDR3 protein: ASSLAPGNYGYT
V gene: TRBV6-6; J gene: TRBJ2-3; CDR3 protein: ASSPLPRSTQY
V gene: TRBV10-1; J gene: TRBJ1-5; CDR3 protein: ASPSIMKNQPQH
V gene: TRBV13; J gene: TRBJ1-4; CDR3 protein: ASSYRRGEKLF
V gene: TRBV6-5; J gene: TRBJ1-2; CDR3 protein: ASSPSSLANYGYT
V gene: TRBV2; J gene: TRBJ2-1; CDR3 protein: ASSEGLAGLNEQF
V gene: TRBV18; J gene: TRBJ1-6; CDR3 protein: ASSPPTGTGRSPLH
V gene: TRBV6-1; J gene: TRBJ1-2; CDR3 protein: ASSVSRYGYT
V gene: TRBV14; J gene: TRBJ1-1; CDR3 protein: ASSQGAGRVTEAF
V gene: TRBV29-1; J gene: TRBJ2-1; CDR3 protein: SAAVRENEQF
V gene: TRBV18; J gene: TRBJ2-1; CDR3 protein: ASSPPVDRVKYNEQF
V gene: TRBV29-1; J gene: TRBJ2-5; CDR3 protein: SVARGQETQY
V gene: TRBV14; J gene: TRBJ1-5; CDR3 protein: ASSPVGSNQPQH
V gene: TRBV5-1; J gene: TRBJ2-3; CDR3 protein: ASSWTSVGDTQY
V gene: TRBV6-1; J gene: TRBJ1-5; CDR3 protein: ASSTRQSNQPQH
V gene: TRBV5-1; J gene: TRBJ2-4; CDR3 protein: ASRGDTSPIAKNIQY
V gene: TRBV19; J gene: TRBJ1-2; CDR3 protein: ASKPATGNYGYT
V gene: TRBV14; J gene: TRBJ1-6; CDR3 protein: ASSQVPGWVLH